Listed below are T cell receptor beta chains from one sample, sequenced in a study of blood T cell repertoires in COVID-19. Profiling relied on immunoSEQ multiplex PCR, and the TCRdb table lists in-frame clones only, not all of them. Counted here are about 410,000 clones, approximately 91% occurring once; the ten biggest clones make up 1.5% to 1.7%. Sequenced sample: peripheral blood. The source of these receptors is a woman in her 40s with COVID-19, enrolled during active disease. CDR3s include the opening cysteine and the closing phenylalanine or tryptophan. D genes are given only for firm matches. Not every row has a clone size; where given, it reads once, few, many or a size class.

size | J | V | D | CDR3 | DNA
. | TRBJ1-1 | TRBV6-5 | . | CASSFFRGAEAFF | TGTGCCAGCAGTTTCTTCCGGGGAGCTGAAGCTTTCTTT
. | TRBJ1-2 | TRBV10-3 | . | CAIPAPDSPYGYTF | TGTGCCATCCCGGCCCCGGACAGCCCCTATGGCTACACCTTC
once | TRBJ2-1 | TRBV11-3 | TRBD2 | CASSLELGGSSYNEQFF | TGTGCCAGCAGCTTAGAATTGGGAGGGAGCTCCTACAATGAGCAGTTCTTC
many | TRBJ2-1 | TRBV27 | TRBD1 | CASSGTDPFYNEQFF | TGTGCCAGCAGCGGGACAGACCCTTTTTACAATGAGCAGTTCTTC
. | TRBJ2-3 | TRBV20-1 | TRBD2 | CSASRYGGRTRVPSGADTQYF | TGCAGTGCTAGTCGCTACGGGGGAAGGACTAGGGTTCCTTCGGGGGCAGATACGCAGTATTTT
once | TRBJ1-1 | TRBV6-1 | . | CASDRRGDTEAFF | TGTGCCAGTGATCGGAGGGGCGACACTGAAGCTTTCTTT
. | TRBJ2-5 | TRBV7-9 | TRBD1 | CASSYSGTGMETQYF | TGTGCCAGCAGCTATTCCGGGACAGGGATGGAGACCCAGTACTTC
. | TRBJ1-2 | TRBV5-6 | . | CASSGTTVNNYGYTF | TGTGCCAGCAGCGGAACGACAGTAAACAACTATGGCTACACCTTC
. | TRBJ1-5 | TRBV28 | TRBD1 | CASSVPDRATEGHF | TGTGCCAGCAGTGTACCGGACAGGGCTACCGAGGGGCATTTT
. | TRBJ1-1 | TRBV14 | . | CASSGKGGGRTEAFF | TGTGCCAGCAGCGGTAAGGGAGGAGGGAGGACTGAAGCTTTCTTT
. | TRBJ2-2 | TRBV12-3/TRBV12-4 | . | CASSLPSGELFF | TGTGCCAGCAGTTTACCCAGTGGGGAGCTGTTTTTT
. | TRBJ1-1 | TRBV6-5 | . | CASSLQGSNTEAFF | TGTGCCAGCAGTCTACAGGGATCGAACACTGAAGCTTTCTTT
once | TRBJ2-1 | TRBV30 | TRBD1 | CAWSKGQGWFEQFF | TGTGCCTGGAGTAAAGGACAGGGTTGGTTTGAGCAGTTCTTC
. | TRBJ2-2 | TRBV19 | TRBD1 | CASSFRGRPGELFF | TGTGCCAGTAGTTTCAGGGGGCGGCCCGGGGAGCTGTTTTTT
. | TRBJ1-2 | TRBV7-3 | . | CASSREGGYGYTF | TGTGCCAGCAGCAGGGAGGGGGGCTATGGCTACACCTTC
. | TRBJ2-3 | TRBV11-3 | TRBD2 | CASSSSGTSANTQYF | TGTGCCAGCAGTTCCTCCGGGACTAGCGCTAATACGCAGTATTTT
. | TRBJ2-3 | TRBV5-1 | TRBD2 | CASSLFRASGGSDTQYF | TGCGCCAGCAGCTTGTTTCGGGCTAGCGGGGGTTCAGATACGCAGTATTTT
once | TRBJ1-2 | TRBV27 | . | CASSLDYMGGYTF | TGTGCCAGCAGTTTGGACTACATGGGGGGCTACACCTTC
. | TRBJ2-1 | TRBV10-3 | TRBD2 | CAISESTLAGGLHEQFF | TGTGCCATCAGTGAGTCGACTCTTGCGGGGGGGCTCCATGAGCAGTTCTTC
. | TRBJ1-1 | TRBV18 | . | CASSPPAGVTEAFF | TGTGCCAGCTCACCACCGGCAGGGGTCACTGAAGCTTTCTTT
. | TRBJ2-5 | TRBV15 | . | CATSSTWGSLQETQYF | TGTGCCACCAGCAGCACCTGGGGCAGCCTCCAAGAGACCCAGTACTTC
. | TRBJ1-4 | TRBV9 | TRBD1 | CASSVAPGQGSEKLFF | TGTGCCAGCAGCGTAGCTCCAGGACAGGGAAGCGAAAAACTGTTTTTT
. | TRBJ1-3 | TRBV5-1 | . | CASSSQGDTGGTIYF | TGCGCCAGCAGCTCCCAAGGGGACACGGGAGGCACCATATATTTT
. | TRBJ2-7 | TRBV2 | TRBD1 | CASKPLPDRGAYEQYF | TGTGCCAGCAAACCGCTTCCGGACAGGGGGGCCTACGAGCAGTACTTC
. | TRBJ2-1 | TRBV27 | TRBD2 | CASSLSAGGLGNKQFF | TGTGCCAGCAGTTTATCAGCGGGGGGTTTAGGTAATAAGCAGTTCTTC
. | TRBJ1-3 | TRBV6-5 | . | CASSSLSTIYF | TGTGCCAGCAGTTCCCTCAGCACCATATATTTT